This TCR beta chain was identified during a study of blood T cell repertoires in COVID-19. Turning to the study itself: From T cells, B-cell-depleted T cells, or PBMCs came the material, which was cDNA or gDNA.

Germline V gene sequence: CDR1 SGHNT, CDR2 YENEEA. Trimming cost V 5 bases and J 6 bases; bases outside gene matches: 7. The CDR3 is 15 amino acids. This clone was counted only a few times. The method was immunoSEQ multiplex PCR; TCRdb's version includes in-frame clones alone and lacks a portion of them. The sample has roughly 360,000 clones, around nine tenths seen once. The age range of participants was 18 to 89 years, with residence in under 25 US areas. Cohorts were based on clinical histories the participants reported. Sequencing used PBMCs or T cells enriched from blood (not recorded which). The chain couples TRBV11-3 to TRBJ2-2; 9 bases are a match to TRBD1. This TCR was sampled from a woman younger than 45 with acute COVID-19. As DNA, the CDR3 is TGTGCCAGCAGCACCCGGGACAGGGCGGCCGGGGAGCTGTTTTTT. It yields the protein CASSTRDRAAGELFF.